One sample yielded the 24 T cell receptor beta chains listed below, sequenced in a study of blood T cell repertoires in COVID-19. Assay used: immunoSEQ multiplex PCR; TCRdb lists only in-frame clones, some missing. The sample gives 150,000 to 180,000 clones, around 84% of which show up once; roughly 9.8% is in the top ten. The sequenced sample consisted of peripheral blood. These receptors originate from a woman in her 50s with acute or convalescent COVID-19.

J is TRBJ1-2 and V is TRBV15; TRBD1 agrees at 7 bases. Per germline, CDR1 LNHNV and CDR2 YYDKDF (reference sequence). The CDR3 is made up of 15 amino acids. Trimming at V came to 0 bases and at J to 4 bases, leaving 5 bases not matched to a gene. The CDR3 sequence: CATSREAGGFYGYTF. DNA of the CDR3: TGTGCCACCAGCAGAGAGGCAGGGGGGTTCTATGGCTACACCTTC.

V usage is TRBV27 and J usage is TRBJ2-7, with 10 bases matching TRBD2. The V and J ends lost 1 base and 2 bases, in that order; junction bases with no gene match: 2. Germline lookup yields CDR1 MNHEY and CDR2 SMNVEV (reference sequence). The CDR3 has 15 amino acids. The DNA for the CDR3 is TGTGCCAGCAGTTTATTGCTAGCGGGAGCCTACGAGCAGTACTTC. It encodes CASSLLLAGAYEQYF.

For the CDR3, the DNA is TGTGCCTGGACCGTGCAGGGCAATCAGCCCCAGCATTTT. This codes for CAWTVQGNQPQHF. The genes are TRBV30 and TRBJ1-5, with unresolved D. There are 13 residues in the CDR3. V was clipped by 4 bases and J by 2 bases, with 9 bases between them. Looked up from germline, CDR1 is GTSNPN and CDR2 is SVGIG (reference sequence).

V and J are TRBV5-6 and TRBJ2-2; TRBD1 is a possible D gene (6 bases). Trimming took off 3 bases at V and 1 base at J, with 10 bases between the two ends. The V gene's germline CDR1 is SGHDT and CDR2 YYEEEE. This CDR3 has 15 amino acids. CDR3 residues: CASSYETGNTGELFF. CDR3 nucleotide sequence: TGTGCCAGCAGCTACGAGACAGGGAACACCGGGGAGCTGTTTTTT. The whole variable domain, remainder taken from reference TRBV5-6 and TRBJ2-2, is DAGVTQSPTHLIKTRGQQVTLRCSPKSGHDTVSWYQQALGQGPQFIFQYYEEEERQRGNFPDRFSGHQFPNYSSELNVNALLLGDSALYLCASSYETGNTGELFFGEGSRLTVL.

The V call is TRBV5-8, the J call TRBJ2-5; 11 bases match TRBD2. Germline CDR1 is SGHTS and CDR2 is YDEGEE. Losses at the gene ends were 4 bases for V and 5 bases for J; bases not matched to a gene: 7. The CDR3 contains 15 residues. CDR3 residues: CASSPGTSGHETQYF. CDR3 DNA: TGTGCCAGCAGCCCCGGGACTAGCGGTCACGAGACCCAGTACTTC.

This rearrangement joins TRBV28 to TRBJ2-1, with D possibly being TRBD2 (6 bases). This CDR3 has 15 amino acids. Germline CDR1 MDHEN, CDR2 SYDVKM. V was clipped by 2 bases and J by 1 base, with 9 bases between them. This CDR3 reads CASSLGGTSYNEQFF. CDR3 in DNA: TGTGCCAGCAGTTTAGGGGGGACTTCCTACAATGAGCAGTTCTTC. Filled out from reference TRBV28 and TRBJ2-1, the complete variable domain reads DVKVTQSSRYLVKRTGEKVFLECVQDMDHENMFWYRQDPGLGLRLIYFSYDVKMKEKGDIPEGYSVSREKKERFSLILESASTNQTSMYLCASSLGGTSYNEQFFGPGTRLTVL.

V gene TRBV28 combines with J gene TRBJ2-7; a weak D match, TRBD2 (5 bases). This CDR3 has 14 amino acids. Trimming left V 5 bases short and J 2 bases short, with 13 bases between. Germline V gene sequence: CDR1 MDHEN, CDR2 SYDVKM. The CDR3 bases are TGTGCCAGCAGTCCCCCCGGGGTTACCTACGAGCAGTACTTC. This translates into CASSPPGVTYEQYF.

This clone was seen once. The chain links TRBV4-2 to TRBJ1-4, with unresolved D. V was shortened by 0 bases and J by 0 bases, with 14 bases between the two germline ends. The CDR3 consists of 18 residues. From germline, CDR1 is LGHNA and CDR2 YNFKEQ. CDR3: CASSQDAYLLATNEKLFF. The DNA for the CDR3 is TGTGCCAGCAGCCAAGATGCGTACCTTCTGGCAACTAATGAAAAACTGTTTTTT.

V gene TRBV30 combines with J gene TRBJ1-1, with D possibly matching TRBD1 (5 bases). Germline CDR1 GTSNPN, CDR2 SVGIG (reference sequence). The CDR3 is made up of 13 amino acids. The ends were cut back, 0 bases at V and 5 bases at J, with 10 bases in the middle. CDR3 protein: CAWSVQGPTEAFF. CDR3 nucleotide sequence: TGTGCCTGGAGTGTCCAGGGTCCTACTGAAGCTTTCTTT.

A few counts support this clone. V usage is TRBV19 and J usage is TRBJ1-5; the D gene is possibly TRBD1 (5 bases). V lost 4 bases and J 9 bases, leaving 19 bases between the germline ends. This CDR3 comprises 15 residues. The germline gives CDR1 LNHDA, CDR2 SQIVND (reference sequence). The CDR3 nucleotides read TGTGCCAGTAGTACGTCGCAGGCGCCTCAGGGGCCCCAGCATTTT. Amino acids: CASSTSQAPQGPQHF.

The rearrangement joins TRBV9 to TRBJ2-5; D perhaps matches TRBD2 (5 bases). CDR1 is SGDLS, CDR2 YYNGEE, per germline. The germline V and J ends were trimmed by 4 bases and 2 bases, with 12 bases remaining between them. The CDR3 runs to 14 residues. The CDR3, as DNA: TGTGCCAGCAGCCTGACCGGGATACAAGAGACCCAGTACTTC. Translating it yields CASSLTGIQETQYF.

This clone showed up just a few times. The same CDR3 also results from other DNA sequences found in this sample. The chain joins TRBV7-2 to TRBJ2-5; 9 bases line up with TRBD1. The length of the CDR3 is 15 residues. V dropped 3 bases and J dropped 2; count of bases not matched to a gene: 4. Germline-derived CDR1 and CDR2 are SGHTA and FQGNSA. CDR3 coding DNA: TGTGCCAGCAGCTTGGGGGACAGGGAGCAAGAGACCCAGTACTTC. Translation: CASSLGDREQETQYF. The complete variable domain, with remaining parts taken from reference TRBV7-2 and TRBJ2-5, reads GAGVSQSPSNKVTEKGKDVELRCDPISGHTALYWYRQSLGQGLEFLIYFQGNSAPDKSGLPSDRFSAERTGGSVSTLTIQRTQQEDSAVYLCASSLGDREQETQYFGPGTRLLVL.

This clone was observed a single time. The chain joins TRBV7-2 to TRBJ2-7; TRBD2 matches at 8 bases. CDR3 size: 17 residues. CDR1 and CDR2 (germline): SGHTA, FQGNSA. V shed 6 bases and J 1 base; nucleotides not matched to a gene: 14. The DNA for the CDR3 is TGTGCCAGCAGTCTGGGGGTTCGGGAGGGCCGTTCCTACGAGCAGTACTTC. It translates to CASSLGVREGRSYEQYF.

The V gene is TRBV27, the J gene TRBJ1-1; D may be TRBD1 (5 bases). Germline V gene data show CDR1 as MNHEY and CDR2 as SMNVEV (reference sequence). The CDR3 contains 14 residues. Trimming took 8 bases from V and 3 from J, leaving 16 bases between them. The CDR3 here is CASGGGGAHTEAFF. DNA of the CDR3: TGTGCCAGCGGGGGAGGCGGAGCGCACACTGAAGCTTTCTTT.

The chain employs TRBV6-5 and TRBJ1-4; 7 bases align to TRBD1. In germline, CDR1 is MNHEY, CDR2 SVGAGI. Trimming removed 4 bases from V and 6 bases from J; junction bases left unmatched: 11. The CDR3 length is 16 residues. The CDR3 spells CASSSAKGAAYEKLFF. The CDR3 coding sequence is TGTGCCAGCAGTTCCGCAAAGGGGGCTGCCTATGAAAAACTGTTTTTT.

Here the CDR3 reads CASSHSSPASGSWSLYNEQFF. CDR3 DNA sequence: TGTGCCAGCTCACATTCTTCCCCCGCTAGCGGGAGTTGGTCCTTATACAATGAGCAGTTCTTC. This rearrangement joins TRBV18 to TRBJ2-1; TRBD2 agrees at 10 bases. The CDR3 totals 21 residues. Germline V lookup: CDR1 KGHSH, CDR2 LQKENI. J was trimmed by 4 bases and V by 4 bases; bases with no gene match: 22.

The chain couples TRBV6-7 to TRBJ1-4, with D perhaps TRBD1 (5 bases). TRBV6-7 is an open reading frame, and its role is uncertain. V was pared by 9 bases and J by 7 bases, with 12 bases between. The CDR3 is made up of 12 amino acids. CDR3 nucleotides: TGTGCCAGGGGGACTTCGGTTGAAAAACTGTTTTTT. It codes for CARGTSVEKLFF.

DNA of the CDR3: TGTGCCAGCAGCCCGGGAGGGGGAACTATACATTTT. This gives the protein CASSPGGGTIHF. The chain links TRBV3-1 (or the pseudogene TRBV3-2) to TRBJ1-5; D possibly corresponds to TRBD1 (6 bases). The germline CDR1 and CDR2 sequences are LGHDT and YNNKEL (reference sequence). Trimming shortened V by 4 bases and J by 16 bases, and 17 bases separated the two germline ends. The CDR3 is made up of 12 amino acids.

The table lists this clone with a count of one. The chain joins TRBV21-1 to TRBJ2-3; TRBD2 is taken as the D call from the table, unchecked against the DNA. TRBV21-1 is assigned pseudogene status. This CDR3 contains 16 residues. The CDR3 coding sequence is TGTGCCAGCAGCAACCCCGGAGCGGGAGGTTCACATACGCAGTATTTT. Protein product: CASSNPGAGGSHTQYF.

The CDR3 here is CATSVHPQGKRETQYF. CDR3 nucleotides: TGTGCCACCAGTGTTCACCCACAGGGGAAGAGAGAGACCCAGTACTTC. This chain uses TRBV24-1 with TRBJ2-5; 7 bases are a match to TRBD1. The CDR3 totals 16 residues. V dropped 5 bases and J dropped 4; count of bases not matched to a gene: 12. Germline CDR1 and CDR2: KGHDR and SFDVKD.

The chain couples TRBV5-6 to TRBJ2-5, with 10 bases aligning to TRBD2. J was trimmed by 4 bases and V by 0 bases; bases with no gene match: 9. The CDR3 is made up of 17 amino acids. CDR1 is SGHDT and CDR2 is YYEEEE in the germline V gene. The chain's CDR3 is CASSLVTQREGRETQYF. DNA for the CDR3: TGTGCCAGCAGCTTGGTGACTCAGCGGGAGGGCCGAGAGACCCAGTACTTC.

The rearrangement uses TRBV12-3 or TRBV12-4 and TRBJ1-2; D may be TRBD1 (5 bases). Trimming took 3 bases from V and 4 from J, leaving 9 bases between them. The CDR3 runs to 13 residues. CDR3 amino acids: CASSFTGPYGYTF. The CDR3 DNA sequence: TGTGCCAGCAGTTTTACAGGCCCCTATGGCTACACCTTC.

V gene TRBV2 combines with J gene TRBJ2-5, with 11 nucleotides matching TRBD2. The CDR3 runs to 16 residues. Trimming took 6 bases from V and 5 from J; bases not matched to a gene: 11. Germline V CDR1 and CDR2: SNHLY, FYNNEI. The chain's CDR3 is CASRSGGGLAGETQYF. In DNA, the CDR3 is TGTGCCAGCAGATCGGGAGGCGGACTAGCGGGTGAGACCCAGTACTTC.

The gene calls are TRBV18 and TRBJ1-2; 12 bases map to TRBD1. Trimming removed 2 bases from V and 4 bases from J; junction bases left unmatched: 5. CDR1 and CDR2 from the germline V gene are KGHSH and LQKENI. This CDR3 has 16 residues. The CDR3 DNA is TGTGCCAGCTCACCAGCACCGGGACAGGGGGCCTATGGCTACACCTTC. Its protein product is CASSPAPGQGAYGYTF.